A single sample gave rise to the 4 T cell receptor beta chains below, sequenced in a study of blood T cell repertoires in COVID-19. Profiling relied on immunoSEQ multiplex PCR, and the TCRdb table lists in-frame clones only, not all of them. The table shows about 410,000 clones, with about nine tenths occurring only once. Sequenced material: PBMCs or T cells enriched from blood (not recorded which). The receptor source for this set is a young woman who had recovered from COVID-19.

The CDR3 reads CATGLAGSKNIQYF. In nucleotides, the CDR3 is TGTGCCACCGGACTAGCGGGCTCCAAAAACATTCAGTACTTC. The chain uses TRBV5-4 and TRBJ2-4; 11 bases line up with TRBD2. V was clipped by 9 bases and J by 2 bases; unmatched bases: 4. This CDR3 spans 14 amino acids. Germline V CDR1 and CDR2: SGHNT, YYREEE (reference sequence).

The rearrangement links TRBV28 to TRBJ1-4; unclear D gene. The CDR3 contains 13 residues. With 4 bases removed from V and 6 bases from J, the gap between germline ends came to 9 bases. Germline lookup yields CDR1 MDHEN and CDR2 SYDVKM. The CDR3 nucleotides read TGTGCCAGCAGTTCTGGAGGACATGAAAAACTGTTTTTT. This sequence encodes CASSSGGHEKLFF.

The CDR3: CASSLLGAGETQYF. CDR3 in DNA: TGTGCCAGCAGTTTACTGGGGGCCGGAGAGACCCAGTACTTC. J is TRBJ2-5 and V is TRBV28, with D perhaps matching TRBD1 (6 bases). The CDR3 is 14 residues long. CDR1 MDHEN and CDR2 SYDVKM come from the germline V gene. V was clipped by 2 bases and J by 4 bases, with 11 bases between them.

This clone has a count of ten or more. The chain couples TRBV19 to TRBJ1-1; no clear D gene. The CDR3 has 13 amino acids. V was shortened by 4 bases and J by 5 bases, with 11 bases between the two germline ends. Germline V gene sequence: CDR1 LNHDA, CDR2 SQIVND (reference sequence). The CDR3 protein is CASSTGKGTEAFF. The CDR3 DNA reads TGTGCCAGTAGTACGGGGAAGGGAACTGAAGCTTTCTTT.